This TCR beta chain came from a study of T-cell reconstitution after alpha-beta-depleted transplantation in children. This clonotype was counted only a few times. During its preparation, the TCRbeta library received unique molecular identifiers. TCRdb re-analysed the PCR reads in MiXCR, keeping a single row per CDR3 protein. This repertoire shows 200,000 or so distinct CDR3 sequences, around 5.9% found once; its top ten account for just over 4.5%. The CDR3 spans 12 residues. The germline gives CDR1 SQVTM, CDR2 ANQGSEA. The J segment lost 1 base and the V segment lost 7 bases, leaving 2 bases of the junction unmatched.

V gene TRBV29-1 combines with J gene TRBJ2-5; TRBD1 agrees at 8 bases. This material consisted of PBMCs, taken before TCRalphabeta/CD19-depleted stem cell transplant. The origin of this receptor is a girl under three years old with combined immunodeficiency, due to receive a stem cell transplant. CDR3 nucleotides: TGCAGCGCCGGGACAGGCCAAGAGACCCAGTACTTC. This codes for CSAGTGQETQYF.